This section outlines one T cell receptor beta chain sequence together with its context. The method was immunoSEQ multiplex PCR; TCRdb's version includes in-frame clones alone and lacks a portion of them. The sample has some 180,000 clones; roughly four fifths are singletons. The entry originates in a study of blood T cell repertoires in COVID-19. Seattle cases were enrolled at active infection and followed longitudinally. This sequence was found in a woman older than 75 with COVID-19, enrolled during active disease. Sequenced material: peripheral blood.

The DNA for the CDR3 is TGTGCCTCAAGGGGATTCGGACTAGCGGGGGCCTACGAGCAGTACTTC. This gives the protein CASRGFGLAGAYEQYF. The chain employs TRBV19 and TRBJ2-7, with 13 bases matching TRBD2. V lost 11 bases, J lost 2 bases, and 12 bases stayed unmatched. Germline V gene data show CDR1 as LNHDA and CDR2 as SQIVND (reference sequence). The CDR3 sequence is 16 residues long.